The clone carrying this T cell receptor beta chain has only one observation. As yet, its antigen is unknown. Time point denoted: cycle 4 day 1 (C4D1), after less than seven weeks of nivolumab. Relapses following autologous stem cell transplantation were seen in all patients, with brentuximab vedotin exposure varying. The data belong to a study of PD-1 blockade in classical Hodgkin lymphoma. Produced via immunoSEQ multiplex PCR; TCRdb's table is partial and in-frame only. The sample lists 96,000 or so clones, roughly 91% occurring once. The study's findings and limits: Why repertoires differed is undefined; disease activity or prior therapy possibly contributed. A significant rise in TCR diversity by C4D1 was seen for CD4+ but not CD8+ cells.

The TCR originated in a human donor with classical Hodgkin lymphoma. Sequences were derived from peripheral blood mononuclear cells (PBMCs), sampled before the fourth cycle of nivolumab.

The CDR3 loop is CASSPSGGSDEQYF. CDR3 coding DNA: TGCGCCAGCAGCCCCTCAGGGGGTAGCGACGAGCAGTACTTC. The chain joins TRBV4-1 to TRBJ2-5; 7 bases fit TRBD1. The tail of the sequence fits TRBJ2-7 better, so the J call may be wrong. The germline CDR1 and CDR2 sequences are MGHRA and YSYEKL. The CDR3 has 14 amino acids.